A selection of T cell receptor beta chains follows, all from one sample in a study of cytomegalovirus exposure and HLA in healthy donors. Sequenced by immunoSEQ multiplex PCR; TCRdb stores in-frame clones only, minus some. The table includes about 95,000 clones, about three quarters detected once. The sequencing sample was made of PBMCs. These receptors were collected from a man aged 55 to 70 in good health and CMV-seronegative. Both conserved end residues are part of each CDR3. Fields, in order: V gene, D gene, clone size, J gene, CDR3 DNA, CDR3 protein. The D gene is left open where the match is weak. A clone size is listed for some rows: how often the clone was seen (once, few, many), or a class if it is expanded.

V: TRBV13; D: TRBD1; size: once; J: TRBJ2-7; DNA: TGTGCCAGCAGCTTAGAGGGACAGGGCGGTCGGGAGCAGTACTTC; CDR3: CASSLEGQGGREQYF
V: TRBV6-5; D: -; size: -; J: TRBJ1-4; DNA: TGTGCCAGCAGTTACTCGCCGGGGGGCCGCGTTGAAAAACTGTTTTTT; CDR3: CASSYSPGGRVEKLFF
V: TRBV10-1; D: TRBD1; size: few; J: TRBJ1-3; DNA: TGCGCCAGTCGGGACAGCTCTGGAAACACCATATATTTT; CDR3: CASRDSSGNTIYF
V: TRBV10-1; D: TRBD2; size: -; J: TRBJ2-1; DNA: TGCGCCAGCAGTGAGCAAGCGGGGGCCACTGAGCAGTTCTTC; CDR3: CASSEQAGATEQFF
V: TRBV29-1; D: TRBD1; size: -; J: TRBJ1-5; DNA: TGCAGCGGAGGACAGGGGGCAGGTCAGCCCCAGCATTTT; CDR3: CSGGQGAGQPQHF
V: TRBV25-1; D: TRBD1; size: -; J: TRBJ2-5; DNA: TGTGCCAGCAGTCCTTCGGACAGGGGTAACCAAGAGACCCAGTACTTC; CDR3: CASSPSDRGNQETQYF
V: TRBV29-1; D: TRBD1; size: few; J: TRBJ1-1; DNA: TGCAGCGCCTTCCCGGGACAGGGTCGAGGGACTGAAGCTTTCTTT; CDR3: CSAFPGQGRGTEAFF
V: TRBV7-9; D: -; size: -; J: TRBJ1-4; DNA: TGTGCCACCACCTTGGGGTGGGGAGATGAAAAACTGTTTTTT; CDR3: CATTLGWGDEKLFF
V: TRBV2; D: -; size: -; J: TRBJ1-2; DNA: TGTGCCAGCAGTGAAGTCAAGGGGGTGGGTGGCTACACCTTC; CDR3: CASSEVKGVGGYTF
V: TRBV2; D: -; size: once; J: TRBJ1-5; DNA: TGTGCCAGCAGTCCTGGGGGGTATCAGCCCCAGCATTTT; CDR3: CASSPGGYQPQHF
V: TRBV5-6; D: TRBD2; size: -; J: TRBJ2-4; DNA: TGTGCCAGCAGCCTCGGGACTACCGAAAACATTCAGTACTTC; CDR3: CASSLGTTENIQYF
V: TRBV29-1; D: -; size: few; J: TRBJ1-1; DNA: TGCAGCGTTGAACGGGGACTATATCTGGGAGCTTTCTTT; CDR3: CSVERGLYLGAFF
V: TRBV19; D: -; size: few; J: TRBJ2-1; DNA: TGTGCCAGTACCCGAAGGAAGGACTTCAACAATGAGCAGTTCTTC; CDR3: CASTRRKDFNNEQFF
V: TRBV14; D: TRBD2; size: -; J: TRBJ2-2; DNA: TGTGCCAGCAGCCAGGGACTAGCGGGCACCGGGGAGCTGTTTTTT; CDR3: CASSQGLAGTGELFF
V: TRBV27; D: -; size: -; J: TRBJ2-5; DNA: TGTGCCAGCAGCACGGGGGGCGGGGGAGGGGAGACCCAGTACTTC; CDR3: CASSTGGGGGETQYF
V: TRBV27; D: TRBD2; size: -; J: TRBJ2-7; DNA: TGTGCCAGCATGTCACTAGCGGGAGACGAGCAGTACTTC; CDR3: CASMSLAGDEQYF
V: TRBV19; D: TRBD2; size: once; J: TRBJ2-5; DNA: TGTGCCAGTAGTCATCAGCGGGGGGCCCCGGAGACCCAGTACTTC; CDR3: CASSHQRGAPETQYF
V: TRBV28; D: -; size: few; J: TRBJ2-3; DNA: TGTGCCAGCAGTCGGTCAGATACGCAGTATTTT; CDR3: CASSRSDTQYF
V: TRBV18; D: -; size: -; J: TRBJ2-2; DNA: TGTGCCAGCTCACCAACAGTACAGGGGAACACCGGGGAGCTGTTTTTT; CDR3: CASSPTVQGNTGELFF
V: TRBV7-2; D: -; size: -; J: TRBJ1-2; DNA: TGTGCCAGCAGCTCAAGCCGGGTGGCTAACTATGGCTACACCTTC; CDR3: CASSSSRVANYGYTF
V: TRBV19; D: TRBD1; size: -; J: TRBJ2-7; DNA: TGTGCCAGTAGTGAAACAGGGGTCGCATACTACGAGCAGTACTTC; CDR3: CASSETGVAYYEQYF
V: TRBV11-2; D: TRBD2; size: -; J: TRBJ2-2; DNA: TGTGCCAGCGGCTCACTTAGCGGGAGGGGGGCCGGGGAGCTGTTTTTT; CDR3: CASGSLSGRGAGELFF
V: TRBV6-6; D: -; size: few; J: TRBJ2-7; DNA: TGTGCCACCTCCGGGACTTCCTCCTACGAGCAGTACTTC; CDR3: CATSGTSSYEQYF
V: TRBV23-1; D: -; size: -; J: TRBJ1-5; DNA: TGCGCCAGCAGTCAGGGAGAGGGCCGAGGCAATCAGCCCCAGCATTTT; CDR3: CASSQGEGRGNQPQHF
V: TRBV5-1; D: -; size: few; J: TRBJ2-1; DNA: TGCGCCAGCAGCGTCCAGCCTGGGGCGAATGAGCAGTTCTTC; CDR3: CASSVQPGANEQFF
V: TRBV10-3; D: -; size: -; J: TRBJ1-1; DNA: TGTGCCATCAGTGAGTCGACTGTGTTTGGACAAACGAACACTGAAGCTTTCTTT; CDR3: CAISESTVFGQTNTEAFF
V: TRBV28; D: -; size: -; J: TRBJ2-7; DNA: TGTGCCAGCAACCTGGTTACTGGTTCCTACGAGCAGTACTTC; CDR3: CASNLVTGSYEQYF
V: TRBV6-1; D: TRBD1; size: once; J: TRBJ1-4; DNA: TGTGCCAGCGAGGGGACAGGGGGCGCGGATGAAAAACTGTTTTTT; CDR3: CASEGTGGADEKLFF
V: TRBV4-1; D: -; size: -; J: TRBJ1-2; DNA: TGCGCCAGCAGCCAAGAGCAGACTCGCAACTATGGCTACACCTTC; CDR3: CASSQEQTRNYGYTF
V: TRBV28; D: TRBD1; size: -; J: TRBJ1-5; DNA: TGTGCCAGCAGATCTGGACAGGGGGTCGAAAATCAGCCCCAGCATTTT; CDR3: CASRSGQGVENQPQHF
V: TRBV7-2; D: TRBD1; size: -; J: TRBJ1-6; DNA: TGTGCCAGCAGTTCCAACGCCGAGGGACAGGGAGCCTTT; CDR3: CASSSNAEGQGAF
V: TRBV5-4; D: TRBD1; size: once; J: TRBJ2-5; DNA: TGTGCCAGCAGGCGGGGACAGGCGGAAGAGACCCAGTACTTC; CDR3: CASRRGQAEETQYF
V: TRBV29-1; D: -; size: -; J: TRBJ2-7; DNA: TGCAGCGTTGAAGATAACAGGGACTCCTACGAGCAGTACTTC; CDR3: CSVEDNRDSYEQYF
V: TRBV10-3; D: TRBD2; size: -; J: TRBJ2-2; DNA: TGTGCCATCAGTGAGCGGCAGGGAGGGACCGGGGAGCTGTTTTTT; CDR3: CAISERQGGTGELFF
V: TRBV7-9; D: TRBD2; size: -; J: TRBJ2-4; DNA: TGTGCCAGCAGCAGTCCCCCTCTCCGGGAGGCGGCCAAAAACATTCAGTACTTC; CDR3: CASSSPPLREAAKNIQYF
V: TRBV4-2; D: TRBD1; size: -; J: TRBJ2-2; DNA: TGTGCCAGCAGCCCAGAAGACAGGGGTCGGACCGGGGAGCTGTTTTTT; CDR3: CASSPEDRGRTGELFF
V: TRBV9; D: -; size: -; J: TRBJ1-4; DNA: TGTGCCAGCAGGGCCGGGTCTACCGAAAAACTGTTTTTT; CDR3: CASRAGSTEKLFF
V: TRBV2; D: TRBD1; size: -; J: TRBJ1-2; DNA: TGTGCCAGCAGTGCGGACAGGGGGTATGGCTACACCTTC; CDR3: CASSADRGYGYTF
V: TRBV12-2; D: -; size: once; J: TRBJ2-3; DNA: TGTGCAAGTCGCTTAGAGGCGGGAGGGACAGATACGCAGTATTTT; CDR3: CASRLEAGGTDTQYF
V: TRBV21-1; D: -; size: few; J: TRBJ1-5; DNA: TGTGCCAGCAGTGAGAGGGGGACGGGGCCCCAGCATTTT; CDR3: CASSERGTGPQHF
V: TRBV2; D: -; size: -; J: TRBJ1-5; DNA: TGTGCCAGCAGTGAAAATCCGGCAGGGAATCAGCCCCAGCATTTT; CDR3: CASSENPAGNQPQHF
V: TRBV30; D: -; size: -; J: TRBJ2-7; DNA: TGTGCCTGGAGTGTACCGCGGGCGGACCCCTACGAGCAGTACTTC; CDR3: CAWSVPRADPYEQYF
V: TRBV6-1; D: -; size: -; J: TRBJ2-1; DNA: TGTGCCAGCAGTGAACTAGCTCGGCGAGAGCAGTTCTTC; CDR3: CASSELARREQFF
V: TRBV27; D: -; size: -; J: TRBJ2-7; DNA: TGTGCCAGCAGCATACGAGGGCGGTCCTCCTACGAGCAGTACTTC; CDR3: CASSIRGRSSYEQYF
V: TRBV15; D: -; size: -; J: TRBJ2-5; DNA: TGTGCCACCAGCAGAGAGACAGGCTTTGAAGAGACCCAGTACTTC; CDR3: CATSRETGFEETQYF
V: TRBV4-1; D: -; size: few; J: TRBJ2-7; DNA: TGCGCCAGCAGCCAAGATGGACAGAACTACGAGCAGTACTTC; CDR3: CASSQDGQNYEQYF
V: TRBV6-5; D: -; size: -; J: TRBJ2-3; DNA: TGTGCCAGCAGTCCCCAAGCTCCACTCCCAGATACGCAGTATTTT; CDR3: CASSPQAPLPDTQYF
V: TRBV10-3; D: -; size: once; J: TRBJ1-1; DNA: TGTGCCATCAGTGAGTCGCCCAGGGACACTGAAGCTTTCTTT; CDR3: CAISESPRDTEAFF
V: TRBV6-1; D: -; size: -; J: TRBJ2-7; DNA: TGTGCCAGCAGTTTTGAGGTGGCTCACGAGCAGTACTTC; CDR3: CASSFEVAHEQYF
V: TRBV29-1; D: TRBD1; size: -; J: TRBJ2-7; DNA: TGCAGCATTTCCCTCCCGGGACAGCCCTACGAGCAGTACTTC; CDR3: CSISLPGQPYEQYF